Following are 30 T cell receptor beta chains from one sample sequenced in a study of human T cells and chemical hapten exposure. Each CDR3 protein gets one entry after TCRdb re-called the RACE reads with MiXCR. The sample has about 110,000 distinct CDR3 sequences; approximately 12% are singletons. Sample time point: pre-sensitization, week 0. Treatment described: therapeutic diphenylcyclopropenone sensitization with weekly scalp DPC. The sample consisted of whole blood, taken in connection with sensitization to the hapten diphenylcyclopropenone (DPC). These receptors were obtained from a woman between 45 and 65 years old with alopecia areata. Some clones in this sample may be carry-over from other donors' samples.

This clonotype was counted ten times or more. The chain joins TRBV18 to TRBJ1-4, with D tentatively TRBD1 (5 bases). Trimming took off 0 bases at V and 4 bases at J, with 9 bases between the two ends. CDR1 and CDR2 (germline): KGHSH, LQKENI. CDR3 length equals 15 residues. CDR3 sequence reads: CASSPPQAHNEKLFF. The CDR3 nucleotides are TGTGCCAGCTCACCACCACAGGCTCATAATGAAAAACTGTTTTTT.

The chain recombines TRBV20-1 with TRBJ2-3; possible D gene TRBD2, 6 bases. The CDR3 consists of 13 residues. Trimming stripped 6 bases from V and 2 bases from J, with 12 bases between. In germline, CDR1 is DFQATT, CDR2 SNEGSKA (reference sequence). The CDR3 DNA is TGCAGTGCAACTGGAGGGTACACAGATACGCAGTATTTT. This encodes CSATGGYTDTQYF.

In its sample, this clonotype was seen a few times. This sequence joins TRBV20-1 and TRBJ2-5; D is unresolved. The CDR3 contains 14 residues. From germline, CDR1 is DFQATT and CDR2 SNEGSKA (reference sequence). V was clipped by 7 bases and J by 0 bases, with 15 bases between them. The CDR3 sequence is CSGGEVQHQETQYF. In DNA, the CDR3 is TGCAGTGGCGGCGAGGTACAGCACCAAGAGACCCAGTACTTC.

This clonotype was counted between two and nine times. The chain is built from TRBV6-6 and TRBJ2-5; 11 bases are a match to TRBD2. The CDR3 sequence is 16 residues long. Per the germline V gene, CDR1 is MNHNY and CDR2 is SVGAGI (reference sequence). Trimming cost V 4 bases and J 3 bases; bases outside gene matches: 7. This chain's CDR3 is CASSLTSGSLKETQYF. In DNA form, the CDR3 reads TGTGCCAGCAGTTTAACTAGCGGGAGTCTAAAAGAGACCCAGTACTTC.

The genes are TRBV28 and TRBJ2-1, with a tentative D call TRBD2 (6 bases). This CDR3 region has 13 residues. The V end lost 1 base, the J end lost 12 bases, and 13 bases lay between the germline ends. In germline, CDR1 is MDHEN, CDR2 SYDVKM. CDR3 nucleotides: TGTGCCAGCAGTTTATCCTCCAATAGCGGGCAGTTCTTC. Residues: CASSLSSNSGQFF. The full variable domain, in which reference TRBV28 and TRBJ2-1 provide the parts outside the CDR3, is DVKVTQSSRYLVKRTGEKVFLECVQDMDHENMFWYRQDPGLGLRLIYFSYDVKMKEKGDIPEGYSVSREKKERFSLILESASTNQTSMYLCASSLSSNSGQFFGPGTRLTVL.

The V gene is TRBV11-2, the J gene TRBJ2-1; unclear D gene. Germline-derived CDR1 and CDR2 are SGHAT and FQNNGV. V gave up 0 bases and J gave up 5 bases, with 5 bases separating them. The CDR3 is 13 residues long. The CDR3 protein is CASSLDQHNEQFF. The CDR3 nucleotides are TGTGCCAGCAGCTTAGACCAGCACAATGAGCAGTTCTTC.

This clonotype was picked up a small number of times. This rearrangement joins TRBV12-3 or TRBV12-4 to TRBJ1-1; unclear D gene. Deletions cut 1 base from V and 1 base from J, with 4 bases between. This CDR3 has 13 residues. This chain's CDR3 is CASSLDENTEAFF. The DNA for the CDR3 is TGTGCCAGCAGTTTAGATGAGAACACTGAAGCTTTCTTT.

This clonotype was seen ten or more times. This chain uses TRBV19 with TRBJ1-5, with 7 bases aligning to TRBD1. This CDR3 is 15 amino acids long. The germline V gene has CDR1 LNHDA and CDR2 SQIVND (reference sequence). V was clipped by 9 bases and J by 2 bases; unmatched bases: 10. CDR3 nucleotides: TGTGCCAGCCAACGACAGGGTAGGGGCAATCAGCCCCAGCATTTT. Encoded protein: CASQRQGRGNQPQHF.

The chain carries TRBV21-1 and TRBJ2-4. TRBV21-1 is listed as a pseudogene. The CDR3 runs to 16 residues. CDR3 nucleotide sequence: TGTGCCAGCAGCAAAGAGGCCAGACTAGCCAAAAACATTCAGTACTTC. Its protein is CASSKEARLAKNIQYF.

Remarks on this clonotype: Relative to the germline gene, one junction end is altered; a read error may explain this. The V call is TRBV28, the J call TRBJ1-3; D remains unclear. The germline V gene encodes CDR1 MDHEN and CDR2 SYDVKM. The CDR3 contains 14 residues. The CDR3 nucleotides read TGTGCCAACAGTAACCCACACTCTGGAAACACCATATATTTT. Translation gives CANSNPHSGNTIYF. The full variable domain, completed using reference TRBV28 and TRBJ1-3, is DVKVTQSSRYLVKRTGEKVFLECVQDMDHENMFWYRQDPGLGLRLIYFSYDVKMKEKGDIPEGYSVSREKKERFSLILESASTNQTSMYLCANSNPHSGNTIYFGEGSWLTVV.

This clonotype was seen many times. V gene TRBV7-9 combines with J gene TRBJ2-1; 7 bases agree with TRBD2. Germline V gives CDR1 SEHNR, CDR2 FQNEAQ (reference sequence). CDR3 length: 15 amino acids. V lost 4 bases, J lost 3 bases, and 6 bases stayed unmatched. The CDR3 DNA reads TGTGCCAGCAGCTCGCGCGGCGGGGGCTACAATGAGCAGTTCTTC. Protein product: CASSSRGGGYNEQFF.

This clonotype was observed a few times. This rearrangement joins TRBV6-5 to TRBJ1-6; the D gene is possibly TRBD1 (6 bases). V dropped 2 bases and J dropped 7 bases, with 9 bases sitting between them. CDR3 length equals 14 residues. Germline V gives CDR1 MNHEY, CDR2 SVGAGI. Written as DNA, the CDR3 is TGTGCCAGCAGTTACCTGGGGGCCAATTCACCCCTCCACTTT. Its translation is CASSYLGANSPLHF.

This chain joins TRBV7-2 and TRBJ2-7; tentatively, D is TRBD1 (5 bases). Germline loops: CDR1 SGHTA, CDR2 FQGNSA. The CDR3 runs 14 residues. Trimming took off 1 base at V and 4 bases at J, with 11 bases between the two ends. CDR3 nucleotide sequence: TGTGCCAGCAGCTTAGTCCAGGGTGATTACGAGCAGTACTTC. Translating it yields CASSLVQGDYEQYF. Based on the CDR3 plus reference TRBV7-2 and TRBJ2-7, the full variable domain is GAGVSQSPSNKVTEKGKDVELRCDPISGHTALYWYRQSLGQGLEFLIYFQGNSAPDKSGLPSDRFSAERTGGSVSTLTIQRTQQEDSAVYLCASSLVQGDYEQYFGPGTRLTVT.

The gene calls are TRBV6-1 and TRBJ2-7; a possible D gene is TRBD1 (6 bases). Trimming stripped 5 bases from V and 2 bases from J, with 16 bases between. CDR1 and CDR2 from the germline V gene are MNHNS and SASEGT. The CDR3 consists of 15 residues. The CDR3 protein is CASSTWAGDPYEQYF. The CDR3 region has the DNA TGTGCCAGCAGTACGTGGGCAGGGGATCCCTACGAGCAGTACTTC.

The chain couples TRBV28 to TRBJ1-2; D is perhaps TRBD1 (6 bases). Trimming left V 5 bases short and J 0 bases short, with 13 bases between. Germline V CDR1 and CDR2: MDHEN, SYDVKM. The CDR3 consists of 15 residues. The CDR3: CASSKTGLTNYGYTF. Written as DNA, the CDR3 is TGTGCCAGCAGTAAGACAGGACTAACTAACTATGGCTACACCTTC.

This clonotype turned up a few times. The V and J genes are TRBV3-1 and TRBJ1-2, with 7 bases identical to TRBD1. The germline V gene encodes CDR1 LGHDT and CDR2 YNNKEL (reference sequence). Losses at the gene ends were 2 bases for V and 5 bases for J; bases not matched to a gene: 11. The CDR3 covers 16 residues. The CDR3 is CASSQHDLTGNYGYTF. Written as DNA, the CDR3 is TGTGCCAGCAGCCAACACGATTTGACAGGGAATTATGGCTACACCTTC.

A few counts support this clonotype. V gene TRBV2 combines with J gene TRBJ1-2; D gene ambiguous. V was shortened by 5 bases and J by 8 bases, with 18 bases between the two germline ends. Germline-derived CDR1 and CDR2 are SNHLY and FYNNEI. The CDR3 spans 14 residues. The chain's CDR3 is CASSINQRDRGYTF. In DNA, the CDR3 is TGTGCCAGCAGTATCAACCAGAGGGATCGGGGCTACACCTTC.

The rearrangement links TRBV28 to TRBJ1-2; TRBD1 matches 9 bases. The CDR3 runs 12 residues. The germline CDR1 and CDR2 sequences are MDHEN and SYDVKM. J gave up 6 bases and V 7 bases, and 3 bases lay outside the gene matches. This CDR3 is CASTRTGDGYTF. The CDR3 DNA sequence: TGTGCCAGCACCAGGACAGGGGATGGCTACACCTTC.

This clonotype has just a few counts. This chain uses TRBV7-2 with TRBJ2-3; D possibly corresponds to TRBD1 (5 bases). V was trimmed by 0 bases and J by 4 bases, leaving 14 bases between them. Germline V gene sequence: CDR1 SGHTA, CDR2 FQGNSA. This CDR3 comprises 16 residues. As DNA, the CDR3 is TGTGCCAGCAGCTTAGCGCCCAGGGTAGTAGCAGATACGCAGTATTTT. Its protein is CASSLAPRVVADTQYF.

This sequence joins TRBV19 and TRBJ2-1; D possibly corresponds to TRBD2 (5 bases). Trimming pared 5 bases from V and 6 bases from J, leaving 11 bases between. Germline assignment: CDR1 LNHDA and CDR2 SQIVND (reference sequence). The CDR3 has 13 residues. The DNA for the CDR3 is TGTGCCAGTAGTGCGCGAGAGGGCAATGAGCAGTTCTTC. Translation: CASSAREGNEQFF.

The CDR3 DNA follows: TGTGCCAGCAGTTTAAACCCGGTACTTGAAGAGACCCAGTACTTC. Amino acid sequence: CASSLNPVLEETQYF. V gene TRBV28 combines with J gene TRBJ2-5; D is ambiguous. V was cut by 2 bases and J by 3 bases, with 13 bases left in between. Germline V CDR1 and CDR2: MDHEN, SYDVKM. The CDR3 contains 15 residues. Drawing the rest from reference TRBV28 and TRBJ2-5, the complete variable domain is DVKVTQSSRYLVKRTGEKVFLECVQDMDHENMFWYRQDPGLGLRLIYFSYDVKMKEKGDIPEGYSVSREKKERFSLILESASTNQTSMYLCASSLNPVLEETQYFGPGTRLLVL.

This clonotype has a handful of counts. The genes are TRBV27 and TRBJ2-7, with TRBD1 matching 9 bases. V was clipped by 5 bases and J by 1 base; unmatched bases: 15. The CDR3 covers 18 residues. Germline V gene data show CDR1 as MNHEY and CDR2 as SMNVEV (reference sequence). In DNA, the CDR3 is TGTGCCAGCAGTAAGACTTGGATCGACAGGGGGGATTCCTACGAGCAGTACTTC. Encoded protein: CASSKTWIDRGDSYEQYF.

Here the CDR3 DNA reads TGTGCCAGCAGCTTACGCTCGGCTGGAAACACCATATATTTT. Translating it yields CASSLRSAGNTIYF. The chain joins TRBV11-2 to TRBJ1-3; D gene ambiguous. Germline V CDR1 and CDR2: SGHAT, FQNNGV. CDR3 length: 14 amino acids. Trimming took off 2 bases at V and 2 bases at J, with 7 bases between the two ends.

This rearrangement joins TRBV11-3 to TRBJ1-1; 9 nucleotides line up with TRBD1. Germline V gene lookup returns CDR1 SGHNT and CDR2 YENEEA. The CDR3 spans 15 residues. The ends lost 5 bases at V and 4 bases at J; junction bases unmatched: 8. CDR3 protein: CASSDNRGRGTEAFF. CDR3 coding DNA: TGTGCCAGCAGCGATAACAGGGGGCGCGGCACTGAAGCTTTCTTT.

Only a few counts were recorded for this clonotype. This chain connects TRBV6-2 or TRBV6-3 to TRBJ1-1; D is unclear. Germline lookup yields CDR1 MNHEY and CDR2 SVGEGT. The CDR3 covers 12 residues. V lost 0 bases to trimming and J lost 10 bases, with 9 bases between them. DNA of the CDR3: TGTGCCAGCAGTTACTCGCGGCAGAGAGCTTTCTTT. Encoded protein: CASSYSRQRAFF.

The CDR3: CASSYQGQGSEQYF. The CDR3 coding sequence is TGTGCCAGCAGTTACCAGGGACAGGGGTCCGAGCAGTACTTC. This sequence joins TRBV6-5 and TRBJ2-7; 10 nucleotides line up with TRBD1. Germline values: CDR1 MNHEY, CDR2 SVGAGI. The CDR3 covers 14 residues. J was trimmed by 6 bases and V by 2 bases; bases with no gene match: 4.

This clonotype was recorded a few times. V usage is TRBV6-6 and J usage is TRBJ2-1; the D is unclear. Germline V gene sequence: CDR1 MNHNY, CDR2 SVGAGI (reference sequence). This CDR3 is 16 amino acids long. V lost 6 bases, J lost 0 bases, and 15 bases lay in between. The CDR3 sequence: CASRGKKQSSYNEQFF. DNA of the CDR3: TGTGCCAGCAGAGGGAAAAAGCAGAGCTCCTACAATGAGCAGTTCTTC.

V is TRBV6-1 and J is TRBJ2-7, with D maybe TRBD1 (5 bases). Trimming stripped 6 bases from V and 3 bases from J, with 18 bases between. The CDR3 consists of 15 residues. CDR1 is MNHNS, CDR2 SASEGT, per germline. The CDR3 nucleotides read TGTGCCAGCAGCGGAAAGGGGCCTAAGGGCTACGAGCAGTACTTC. This gives the protein CASSGKGPKGYEQYF.

This clonotype has more than one count but fewer than ten. The genes are TRBV5-1 and TRBJ2-6, with D possibly being TRBD1 (5 bases). The CDR3 spans 17 residues. Germline V gene lookup returns CDR1 SGHRS and CDR2 YFSETQ. V lost 1 base, J lost 0 bases, and 11 bases lay in between. The CDR3 region has the DNA TGCGCCAGCAGCTTGCAGGGAACTAACTCTGGGGCCAACGTCCTGACTTTC. Protein: CASSLQGTNSGANVLTF.

The V call is TRBV3-1, the J call TRBJ1-4; TRBD1 might be the D (5 bases). V shed 1 base and J shed 0 bases, with 12 bases lying between them. Germline V gene lookup returns CDR1 LGHDT and CDR2 YNNKEL (reference sequence). This CDR3 region has 17 residues. The CDR3 DNA is TGTGCCAGCAGCCAAGTAGGGGCTCCCGCAACTAATGAAAAACTGTTTTTT. Translated, it gives CASSQVGAPATNEKLFF.